This TCR beta chain was found in a study of blood T cell repertoires in COVID-19. Study-wide background: The origin of the acute and convalescent COVID-19 samples was the United States, Italy and Spain.

The J segment lost 3 bases and the V segment lost 5 bases, leaving 3 bases of the junction unmatched. The CDR3 extends over 14 amino acids. Germline V gene lookup returns CDR1 SGHRS and CDR2 YFSETQ. Seattle-derived patients entered the study during active infection and were followed longitudinally. In the authors' workflow: Estimated nucleated cell counts came from reference gene primer amplification. The method was immunoSEQ multiplex PCR; TCRdb's version includes in-frame clones alone and lacks a portion of them. V, J and clone size are those of that table, while D and trimming were read from the DNA. The table records about 200,000 clones, about 88% of them present only once.

This chain joins TRBV5-1 and TRBJ2-5, with 11 bases that match TRBD2. The TCR comes from a man in his fifties with COVID-19, enrolled during active disease. Specimen: peripheral blood. The CDR3 region has the DNA TGCGCCAGCAGGGGGGGACTAGCGGAAGAGACCCAGTACTTC. It translates to CASRGGLAEETQYF.